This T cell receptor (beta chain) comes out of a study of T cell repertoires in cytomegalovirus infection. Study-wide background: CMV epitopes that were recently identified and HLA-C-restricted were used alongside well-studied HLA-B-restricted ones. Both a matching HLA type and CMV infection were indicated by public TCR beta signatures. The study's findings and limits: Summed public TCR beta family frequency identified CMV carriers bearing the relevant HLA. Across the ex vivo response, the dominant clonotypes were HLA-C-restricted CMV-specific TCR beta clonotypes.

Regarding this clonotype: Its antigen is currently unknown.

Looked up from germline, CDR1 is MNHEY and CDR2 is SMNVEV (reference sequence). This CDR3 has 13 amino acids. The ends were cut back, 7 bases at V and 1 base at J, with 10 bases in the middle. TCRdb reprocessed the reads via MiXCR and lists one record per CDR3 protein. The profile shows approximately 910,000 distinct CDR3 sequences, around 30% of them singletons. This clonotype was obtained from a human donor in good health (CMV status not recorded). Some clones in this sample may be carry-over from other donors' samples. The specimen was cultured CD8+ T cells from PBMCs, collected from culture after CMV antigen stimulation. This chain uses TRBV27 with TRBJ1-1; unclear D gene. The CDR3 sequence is CASTQLPNTEAFF. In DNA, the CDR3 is TGTGCCAGCACCCAACTGCCGAACACTGAAGCTTTCTTT.